Below, one TCR beta chain is given with its context. The target antigen is unknown. There were TCR beta CDR3 regions amplified from RNA transcripts. The primer set for the first-round RT-PCR of the TCR CDR3 was HTBI. TCRdb analysed the multiplex PCR reads with MiXCR anew, one entry per CDR3 protein. The sample includes over 700,000 distinct CDR3 sequences, roughly a sixth of them seen just once. This CDR3 spans 13 amino acids. The V end lost 6 bases, the J end lost 3 bases, and 9 bases lay between the germline ends. Germline V gene lookup returns CDR1 WNHNN and CDR2 SYGVQD (reference sequence). Newly diagnosed hyperthyroidism, duration under 2 months, in patients aged 18 to 65. The sample comes from a study of T cells in Graves' hyperthyroidism and ophthalmopathy. Study-wide context: Peripheral blood specimens were obtained at initial diagnosis, prior to any treatment. Findings of the study overall: Peripheral blood also featured most of the thyroid clonotypes expanded above 0.001. Ophthalmopathy was told apart from stable hyperthyroidism by a 13 V-J model.

Sequenced: blood. This TCR was recovered from a woman in her 50s with Graves' hyperthyroidism that later progressed to Graves' ophthalmopathy. The chain uses TRBV10-1 and TRBJ1-5; D is unresolved. Here the CDR3 reads CASSAGFNQPQHF. Here the CDR3 DNA reads TGCGCCAGCAGCGCGGGGTTCAATCAGCCCCAGCATTTT.